The sequence of this T cell receptor (beta chain) was determined in a study of blood T cells in healthy people across ages. Germline V gene lookup returns CDR1 MGHDK and CDR2 SYGVNS. The CDR3 sequence is 16 residues long. Study observations and caveats: Correlation between TCR beta diversity and naive T cell percentage was strong.

There are a few counts of this clonotype. The antigen remains unidentified. The junction differs from germline at one of its ends, possibly a read error. For the second PCR, which ran for about 7 to 11 cycles, a sample-barcoded 5' primer and a J-beta primer mix were used. TCRdb analysed the 5' RACE reads with MiXCR anew, one entry per CDR3 protein. The data hold about 840,000 distinct CDR3 sequences, with 25% to 35% observed a single time. These same data were also listed under a study on T cells of mothers and their children. That source reports: Sequencing revealed no T cell clones that were persistent and microchimeric.

The clonotype comes from a woman in her thirties or forties in good health. The sequencing input was blood. The chain is built from TRBV25-1 and TRBJ2-1, with a tentative D call TRBD1 (6 bases). CDR3 sequence: CASSGPTGNRADERFF. In DNA, the CDR3 is TGTGCCAGCAGTGGCCCAACAGGGAATAGAGCCGATGAGCGGTTCTTC.